Listed below are T cell receptor beta chains from one sample, sequenced in a study of T-cell memory formation after mild COVID-19. From the 5' RACE reads, TCRdb called clonotypes with MiXCR, one entry per CDR3 protein. The table lists some 120,000 distinct CDR3 sequences, 15% to 20% of them singletons, with roughly 13% in the top ten. The sample consisted of PBMCs or a T cell subset sorted from them (not recorded which). These receptors all stem from an adult woman who had mild COVID-19 (a few samples of this study predate the infection). Cell type and time point are not known. CDR3s include the opening cysteine and the closing phenylalanine or tryptophan. The order of the fields is clone size, V gene, CDR3 length, J gene, D gene, CDR3 DNA, CDR3 protein. The D gene is left open where the match is weak. The size entry is marked missing in some rows and otherwise reads once, few, many or a size class.

-,TRBV5-1,15,TRBJ1-1,-,TGCGCCAGCAGCTTGGGCGGGGACGGGGGCACTGAAGCTTTCTTT,CASSLGGDGGTEAFF
few,TRBV7-3,15,TRBJ2-3,TRBD1,TGTGCCAGCAGCCCTGACAGGGGGCATAAAGATACGCAGTATTTT,CASSPDRGHKDTQYF
few,TRBV27,17,TRBJ2-7,TRBD2,TGTGCCAGCAGTCCCCCGGGACTAGCGGGAATCACCCACGAGCAGTACTTC,CASSPPGLAGITHEQYF
few,TRBV12-3/TRBV12-4,13,TRBJ1-1,TRBD1,TGTGCCAGCAGTTCCACAGGGGTAACTGAAGCTTTCTTT,CASSSTGVTEAFF
few,TRBV10-3,14,TRBJ1-4,TRBD1,TGTGCCATCAGCCCCGGGACAGGGGATGAAAAACTGTTTTTT,CAISPGTGDEKLFF
-,TRBV11-3,14,TRBJ1-1,-,TGTGCCAGCAGCTCAAGGGTGTGGAACACTGAAGCTTTCTTT,CASSSRVWNTEAFF
many,TRBV21-1,12,TRBJ2-7,-,TGTGCCAGCTGCCGGGCCGCCTACGAGCAGTACTTC,CASCRAAYEQYF
-,TRBV3-1,15,TRBJ2-2,-,TGTGCCAGCAGCCAAGCGCAGTTAAACACCGGGGAGCTGTTTTTT,CASSQAQLNTGELFF
many,TRBV4-1,12,TRBJ2-5,-,TGCGCCAGCAGCCAAGATCGAGAGACCCAGTACTTC,CASSQDRETQYF
-,TRBV11-1,15,TRBJ2-4,-,TGTGCCAGCAGCTTGGGCGGGAACGACAAAAACATTCAGTACTTC,CASSLGGNDKNIQYF
-,TRBV18,14,TRBJ1-1,-,TGTGCCAGCTCACTAACGACAGGGAACACTGAAGCTTTCTTT,CASSLTTGNTEAFF
few,TRBV24-1,13,TRBJ1-1,-,TGTGCCACCAGTGAAACAGAGAACACTGAAGCTTTCTTT,CATSETENTEAFF
few,TRBV5-1,14,TRBJ2-7,-,TGCGCCAGCAGCTTGGAGACTGCCCCCTACGAGCAGTACTTC,CASSLETAPYEQYF
-,TRBV18,14,TRBJ1-5,-,TGTGCCAGCTCCCTCGACGGTAGCAATCAGCCCCAGCATTTT,CASSLDGSNQPQHF
few,TRBV6-5,14,TRBJ1-2,-,TGTGCCAGCAGGCTTGGGGGGGGGGACTATGGCTACACCTTC,CASRLGGGDYGYTF
many,TRBV18,16,TRBJ2-3,-,TGTGCCAGCTCATCCGAAACCATGGGACCAACAGATACGCAGTATTTT,CASSSETMGPTDTQYF
-,TRBV5-8,14,TRBJ2-7,-,TGTGCCAGCAGCTTGGTATCCTTGCGCTACGAGCAGTACTTC,CASSLVSLRYEQYF
few,TRBV29-1,16,TRBJ1-1,TRBD1,TGCAGTTTAACCGGGACAGGTATACGAGCCGACACTGAAGCTTTCTTT,CSLTGTGIRADTEAFF
-,TRBV9,15,TRBJ1-1,TRBD1,TGTGCCAGCAGCGCCTGGGACAGGGTGAACACTGAAGCTTTCTTT,CASSAWDRVNTEAFF
few,TRBV19,15,TRBJ2-1,TRBD2,TGTGCCAGTAAGTTACTAGCGGGAGGATCAAATGAGCAGTTCTTC,CASKLLAGGSNEQFF
few,TRBV29-1,13,TRBJ1-3,-,TGCAGCGTTACATTTTTCTCTGGAAACACCATATATTTT,CSVTFFSGNTIYF
-,TRBV14,12,TRBJ1-2,-,TGTGCCAGCAGCCTTACAGGGTTCGGCTACACCTTC,CASSLTGFGYTF
many,TRBV29-1,13,TRBJ1-2,-,TGCAGCGTTGAAGGGGGGCTTAGTTATGGCTACACCTTC,CSVEGGLSYGYTF
many,TRBV5-4,15,TRBJ1-2,-,TGTGCCAGCAGCTTGGAAAAGGGCCTTAACTATGGCTACACCTTC,CASSLEKGLNYGYTF
many,TRBV4-1,15,TRBJ2-5,TRBD2,TGCGCCAGCAGCCCGTCCGGGACTAGCGGGGAGACCCAGTACTTC,CASSPSGTSGETQYF
-,TRBV30,16,TRBJ2-7,TRBD1,TGTGCCTGGAGTGTATTCTGGGGACAGGGCTTTGACGAGCAGTACTTC,CAWSVFWGQGFDEQYF
few,TRBV11-2,16,TRBJ2-7,TRBD2,TGTGCCAGCAGCAGAGCGGGACTAGCCTCCCGTTACGAGCAGTACTTC,CASSRAGLASRYEQYF
-,TRBV25-1,17,TRBJ2-1,-,TGTGCCAGCAGTGACGGTCAGAACACCGGAAGATTCAATGAGCAGTTCTTC,CASSDGQNTGRFNEQFF
-,TRBV12-3/TRBV12-4,11,TRBJ2-7,-,TGTGCCCCTGGGGACAAGGACAAGCAGTACTTC,CAPGDKDKQYF
-,TRBV7-9,11,TRBJ2-1,-,TGTGCCAGCAGCTTACAGTGGGAGCAGTTCTTC,CASSLQWEQFF
few,TRBV7-9,13,TRBJ1-5,-,TGTGCCAGCAAGGCAGGGGCAAGCCAGCCCCAGCATTTT,CASKAGASQPQHF
-,TRBV7-2,15,TRBJ2-3,-,TGTGCCAGCAGCAGGAAAGGGGATTTGACAGATACGCAGTATTTT,CASSRKGDLTDTQYF
-,TRBV7-8,15,TRBJ1-1,-,TGTGCCAGCAGCCAGTCCCGGGGCCAGAACACTGAAGCTTTCTTT,CASSQSRGQNTEAFF
few,TRBV5-6,15,TRBJ1-2,-,TGTGCCAGCAGCTTGATTTTCGGGGATAACTATGGCTACACCTTC,CASSLIFGDNYGYTF
few,TRBV7-8,18,TRBJ2-7,TRBD2,TGTGCCAGCAGCTTAGCGAGGTCTAGCGGGACCCTCTCCTACGAGCAGTACTTC,CASSLARSSGTLSYEQYF
-,TRBV4-1,13,TRBJ1-1,-,TGCGCCAGCAGGCGAAGAGAAGATACTGAAGCTTTCTTT,CASRRREDTEAFF
-,TRBV11-2,15,TRBJ2-7,-,TGTGCCAGCAGCTCCGGGGCGGGTCCTACCTACGAGCAGTACTTC,CASSSGAGPTYEQYF
few,TRBV27,11,TRBJ1-4,-,TGTGCCAGCAGAAGAAATGAAAAACTGTTTTTT,CASRRNEKLFF
-,TRBV4-3,16,TRBJ2-1,-,TGCGCCAGCAGCCAAGATGGGACAACCTCCTACAATGAGCAGTTCTTC,CASSQDGTTSYNEQFF
-,TRBV4-3,14,TRBJ1-6,-,TGCGCCAGCAGCCAAGATCAGGAAAATTCACCCCTCCACTTT,CASSQDQENSPLHF
few,TRBV6-2/TRBV6-3,11,TRBJ1-1,-,TGTGCCAGCAGGGACCGGGACCAGGCTTTCTTT,CASRDRDQAFF